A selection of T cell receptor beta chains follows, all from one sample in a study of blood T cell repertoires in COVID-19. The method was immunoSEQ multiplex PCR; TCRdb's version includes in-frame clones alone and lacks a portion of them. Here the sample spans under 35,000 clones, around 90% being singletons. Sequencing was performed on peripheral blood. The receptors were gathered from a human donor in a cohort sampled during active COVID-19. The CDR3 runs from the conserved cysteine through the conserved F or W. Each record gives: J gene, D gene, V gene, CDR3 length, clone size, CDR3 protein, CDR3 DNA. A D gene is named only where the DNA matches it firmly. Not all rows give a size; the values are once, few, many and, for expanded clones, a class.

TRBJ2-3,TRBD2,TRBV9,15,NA,CASRATSGPTDTQYF,TGTGCCAGCAGGGCTACTAGCGGACCCACAGATACGCAGTATTTT
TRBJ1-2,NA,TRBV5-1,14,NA,CASSPTGTDYGYTF,TGCGCCAGCAGCCCCACAGGAACGGACTATGGCTACACCTTC
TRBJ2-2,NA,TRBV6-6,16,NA,CASSYYPKGDTGELFF,TGTGCCAGCAGTTACTATCCAAAGGGGGACACCGGGGAGCTGTTTTTT
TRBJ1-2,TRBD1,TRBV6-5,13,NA,CASSFGTDYGYTF,TGTGCCAGCAGCTTCGGGACAGACTATGGCTACACCTTC
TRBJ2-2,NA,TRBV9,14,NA,CASSVGGPGGELFF,TGTGCCAGCAGCGTAGGAGGGCCGGGCGGGGAGCTGTTTTTT
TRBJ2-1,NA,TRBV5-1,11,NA,CASSFNNEQFF,TGCGCCAGCAGCTTTAACAATGAGCAGTTCTTC
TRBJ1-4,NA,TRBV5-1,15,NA,CASSSVRGANEKLFF,TGCGCCAGCAGCTCGGTTCGGGGGGCTAATGAAAAACTGTTTTTT
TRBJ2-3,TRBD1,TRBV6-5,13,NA,CASVPGQGDTQYF,TGTGCCAGCGTTCCGGGACAGGGAGATACGCAGTATTTT
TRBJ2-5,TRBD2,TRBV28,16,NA,CASSLNPSGGTKTQYF,TGTGCCAGCAGTTTGAACCCTAGCGGGGGGACGAAGACCCAGTACTTC
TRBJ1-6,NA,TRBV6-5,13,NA,CASSGTNNSPLHF,TGTGCCAGCAGCGGGACAAATAATTCACCCCTCCACTTT
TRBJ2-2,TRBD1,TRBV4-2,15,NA,CASSYDRGASGELFF,TGTGCCAGCAGCTATGACAGGGGGGCTTCAGGGGAGCTGTTTTTT
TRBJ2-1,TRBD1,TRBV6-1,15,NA,CASSETGRGYNEQFF,TGTGCCAGCAGTGAAACCGGCAGGGGGTACAATGAGCAGTTCTTC
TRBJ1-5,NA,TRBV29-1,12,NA,CSVVRGTGPQHF,TGCAGCGTTGTCAGGGGAACGGGGCCCCAGCATTTT
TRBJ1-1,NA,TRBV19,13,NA,CASSISEDTEAFF,TGTGCCAGTAGTATAAGTGAGGACACTGAAGCTTTCTTT
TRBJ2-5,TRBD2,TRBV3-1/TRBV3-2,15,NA,CASSQGRTSEKTQYF,TGTGCCAGCAGCCAAGGACGGACTAGCGAAAAGACCCAGTACTTC
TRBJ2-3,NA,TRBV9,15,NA,CASSVARRATDTQYF,TGTGCCAGCAGCGTAGCTCGGAGGGCCACAGATACGCAGTATTTT
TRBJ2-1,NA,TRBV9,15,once,CASSIQAMSYNEQFF,TGTGCCAGCAGCATCCAAGCGATGTCCTACAATGAGCAGTTCTTC
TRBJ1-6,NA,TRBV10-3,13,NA,CAISEQGASPLHF,TGTGCCATCAGTGAGCAGGGTGCTTCACCCCTCCACTTT
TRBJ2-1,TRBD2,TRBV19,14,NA,CASSMGGDYNEQFF,TGTGCCAGTAGTATGGGGGGGGACTACAATGAGCAGTTCTTC
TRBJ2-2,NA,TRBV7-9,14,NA,CASSLAGYGGELFF,TGTGCCAGCAGCTTAGCCGGGTATGGCGGGGAGCTGTTTTTT
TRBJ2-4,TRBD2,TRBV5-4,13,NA,CASSLAGGYIQYF,TGTGCCAGCAGCTTGGCCGGGGGGTACATTCAGTACTTC
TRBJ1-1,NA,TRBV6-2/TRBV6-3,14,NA,CASSQPGQNTEAFF,TGTGCCAGCAGTCAACCCGGACAGAACACTGAAGCTTTCTTT
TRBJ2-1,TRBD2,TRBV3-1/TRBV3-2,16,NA,CASSQGSGSSYNEQFF,TGTGCCAGCAGCCAAGGGAGCGGGAGCTCCTACAATGAGCAGTTCTTC
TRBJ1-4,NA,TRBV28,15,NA,CASSRAGATNEKLFF,TGTGCCAGCAGTAGGGCGGGAGCAACTAATGAAAAACTGTTTTTT
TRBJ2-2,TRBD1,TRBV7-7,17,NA,CASSLDLGRGSSGELFF,TGTGCTAGCAGCTTAGATCTAGGCAGGGGGTCGTCCGGGGAGCTGTTTTTT
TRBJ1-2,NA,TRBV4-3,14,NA,CARSQGGGLYGYTF,TGCGCCCGCAGCCAAGGGGGGGGGCTCTATGGCTACACCTTC
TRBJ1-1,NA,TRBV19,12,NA,CASSPLGGGAFF,TGTGCCAGTAGCCCACTGGGGGGTGGAGCTTTCTTT